A selection of T cell receptor beta chains follows, all from one sample in a study of OX40 agonist ivuxolimab in advanced cancers. Clones were read by immunoSEQ multiplex PCR, and TCRdb kept only the in-frame ones, dropping some. The sample consists of 75,000 to 100,000 clones, under 90% of them appearing once. The sample in question was CD4+ or CD8+ T cells sorted from blood, obtained in a trial of the OX40 agonist ivuxolimab. Every receptor here comes from an adult with an advanced solid tumor such as melanoma, head and neck, liver or kidney cancer. CDR3s include the opening cysteine and the closing phenylalanine or tryptophan. The D gene is left open where the match is weak. Some rows mark clone size as missing; the rest say once, few, many or name a class of expanded clone.

TRBJ2-1 | . | TRBV9 | TRBD2 | CASSVEEGGREQFF | TGTGCCAGCAGCGTAGAGGAGGGAGGGCGAGAGCAGTTCTTC
TRBJ1-2 | . | TRBV7-8 | . | CASSLAPPGPRGYTF | TGTGCCAGCAGCTTAGCGCCCCCGGGGCCCCGGGGCTACACCTTC
TRBJ1-1 | . | TRBV7-2 | . | CASSLDPRTEAFF | TGTGCCAGCAGCTTAGATCCCCGGACTGAAGCTTTCTTT
TRBJ2-1 | . | TRBV15 | . | CATWDTQRDNEQFF | TGTGCCACCTGGGACACTCAGCGGGACAATGAGCAGTTCTTC
TRBJ2-1 | few | TRBV5-8 | TRBD2 | CASSLDGRADNEQFF | TGTGCCAGCAGCTTGGACGGGAGGGCGGACAATGAGCAGTTCTTC
TRBJ2-3 | few | TRBV2 | TRBD2 | CASAGTSVGTDTQYF | TGTGCCAGCGCGGGGACTAGCGTGGGCACAGATACGCAGTATTTT
TRBJ2-1 | . | TRBV10-2 | TRBD1 | CASGTGGDEQFF | TGCGCCAGCGGGACAGGAGGCGATGAGCAGTTCTTC
TRBJ2-1 | . | TRBV11-3 | . | CASSPWTLDNEQFF | TGTGCCAGCAGCCCCTGGACTCTCGACAATGAGCAGTTCTTC
TRBJ1-6 | many | TRBV21-1 | . | CASSRTGLGSFWTLHF | TGTGCCAGCAGCAGGACCGGACTGGGTAGTTTTTGGACCCTCCACTTT
TRBJ2-3 | . | TRBV5-4 | TRBD2 | CASSAAGGQSADTQYF | TGTGCCAGCAGCGCCGCGGGGGGGCAGTCTGCAGATACGCAGTATTTT
TRBJ1-2 | . | TRBV4-1 | . | CASSQGGGDGYTF | TGCGCCAGCAGCCAAGGGGGAGGGGATGGCTACACCTTC
TRBJ1-1 | . | TRBV11-2 | . | CASSLVRQDLWNTEAFF | TGTGCCAGCAGCTTAGTACGACAGGATCTATGGAACACTGAAGCTTTCTTT
TRBJ2-5 | once | TRBV15 | TRBD2 | CATSRDAGGLGETQYF | TGTGCCACCAGCAGAGATGCGGGAGGGCTCGGAGAGACCCAGTACTTC
TRBJ1-3 | once | TRBV2 | . | CASSVGTLSGNTIYF | TGTGCCAGCAGTGTAGGGACCCTCTCTGGAAACACCATATATTTT
TRBJ2-5 | . | TRBV15 | TRBD2 | CATSPGLAGGETQYF | TGTGCCACCAGCCCTGGACTAGCGGGAGGGGAGACCCAGTACTTC
TRBJ1-1 | . | TRBV6-1 | . | CAAWDRRDTEAFF | TGTGCCGCCTGGGATAGAAGGGACACTGAAGCTTTCTTT
TRBJ1-1 | . | TRBV5-6 | . | CASSIASKNTEAFF | TGTGCCAGCAGCATAGCCTCGAAGAACACTGAAGCTTTCTTT
TRBJ1-4 | . | TRBV6-6 | TRBD1 | CASSYSTGGKLFF | TGTGCCAGCAGTTACTCGACAGGGGGAAAACTGTTTTTT
TRBJ2-5 | . | TRBV5-6 | . | CASSLARGAETQYF | TGTGCCAGCAGCTTGGCGAGGGGGGCAGAGACCCAGTACTTC
TRBJ2-7 | . | TRBV10-2 | TRBD2 | CASSESGLAGSSSYEQYF | TGCGCCAGCAGTGAGTCGGGACTAGCGGGATCCAGCTCCTACGAGCAGTACTTC
TRBJ1-1 | . | TRBV30 | . | CAWSGGGFGRNTEAFF | TGTGCCTGGAGTGGGGGAGGGTTCGGGCGGAACACTGAAGCTTTCTTT
TRBJ2-5 | . | TRBV19 | . | CASSRTGKETQYF | TGTGCCAGTAGTAGGACCGGAAAAGAGACCCAGTACTTC
TRBJ2-4 | once | TRBV19 | TRBD2 | CASSPGGGSKNIQYF | TGTGCCAGTAGCCCCGGGGGGGGGTCCAAAAACATTCAGTACTTC
TRBJ2-7 | . | TRBV6-1 | TRBD1 | CASSRDRSGYEQYF | TGTGCCAGCAGTCGGGACAGGTCTGGCTACGAGCAGTACTTC
TRBJ2-1 | . | TRBV6-5 | TRBD2 | CASRSSGKYNEQFF | TGTGCCAGCAGGTCTAGCGGGAAATACAATGAGCAGTTCTTC
TRBJ1-2 | . | TRBV7-2 | TRBD1 | CASTRERDRRDGYTF | TGTGCCAGCACCCGAGAGCGGGACAGGAGAGACGGCTACACCTTC
TRBJ1-2 | many | TRBV25-1 | . | CASSESKGGYTF | TGTGCCAGCAGTGAATCCAAGGGGGGCTACACCTTC
TRBJ2-3 | . | TRBV7-8 | . | CASSFGWADTQYF | TGTGCCAGCAGCTTCGGGTGGGCAGATACGCAGTATTTT
TRBJ2-2 | . | TRBV5-6 | . | CASSSTGTNTGELFF | TGTGCCAGCAGCTCGACAGGTACAAACACCGGGGAGCTGTTTTTT
TRBJ2-7 | . | TRBV19 | TRBD1 | CASSIRDRDHEQYF | TGTGCCAGTAGTATCAGGGACAGGGACCACGAGCAGTACTTC
TRBJ2-4 | . | TRBV20-1 | . | CSARVGNIQYF | TGCAGTGCTAGAGTGGGGAACATTCAGTACTTC
TRBJ1-4 | . | TRBV4-2 | . | CASTEGVGTRGEKLFF | TGTGCCAGCACTGAGGGGGTCGGGACCAGGGGTGAAAAACTGTTTTTT
TRBJ2-7 | . | TRBV28 | . | CASREDGGGRYEQYF | TGTGCCAGCAGAGAAGATGGAGGTGGTCGCTACGAGCAGTACTTC
TRBJ2-1 | once | TRBV7-9 | TRBD2 | CASSEAGAGYNEQFF | TGTGCCAGCAGCGAAGCGGGAGCGGGGTACAATGAGCAGTTCTTC
TRBJ2-7 | . | TRBV7-9 | . | CASTWGGSYEQYF | TGTGCCAGCACGTGGGGTGGTTCCTACGAGCAGTACTTC
TRBJ1-1 | . | TRBV12-5 | . | CASGLRGNTEAFF | TGTGCTAGTGGTTTGCGAGGGAACACTGAAGCTTTCTTT
TRBJ2-7 | . | TRBV7-9 | TRBD1 | CASSYGQGGYEQYF | TGTGCCAGCAGCTACGGACAGGGTGGCTACGAGCAGTACTTC
TRBJ2-3 | . | TRBV5-1 | . | CASSLDSRSTDTQYF | TGCGCCAGCTCCCTAGACTCAAGAAGCACAGATACGCAGTATTTT
TRBJ2-1 | . | TRBV7-9 | . | CASSYQGNEQFF | TGTGCCAGCAGCTACCAGGGAAATGAGCAGTTCTTC
TRBJ2-7 | . | TRBV5-1 | TRBD1 | CASSPRQGVIPPEQYF | TGCGCCAGCAGCCCCCGACAGGGGGTCATCCCCCCCGAGCAGTACTTC
TRBJ1-5 | few | TRBV30 | TRBD1 | CAWSGDRAGVSQPQHF | TGTGCCTGGAGTGGGGACAGGGCGGGAGTCAGTCAGCCCCAGCATTTT
TRBJ2-3 | . | TRBV15 | . | CATSRGVNELADTQYF | TGTGCCACCAGCAGAGGAGTAAACGAGCTAGCGGATACGCAGTATTTT
TRBJ2-3 | . | TRBV5-1 | TRBD2 | CASSSGLAGVRDTQYF | TGCGCCAGCAGCTCTGGACTAGCGGGAGTCAGGGATACGCAGTATTTT
TRBJ2-7 | . | TRBV10-3 | . | CAISGEPPVYEQYF | TGTGCCATCAGTGGAGAACCCCCAGTCTACGAGCAGTACTTC
TRBJ2-7 | . | TRBV7-6 | TRBD1 | CASFPLSPGQGAEEQYF | TGTGCCAGCTTCCCCTTGTCACCGGGACAGGGGGCAGAGGAGCAGTACTTC
TRBJ1-5 | . | TRBV30 | . | CARSTRGYQPQHF | TGTGCCCGGAGCACACGCGGTTACCAGCCCCAGCATTTT
TRBJ2-7 | few | TRBV10-3 | . | CAISPAVGEQYF | TGTGCCATCAGCCCCGCCGTGGGGGAGCAGTACTTC
TRBJ1-4 | once | TRBV6-6 | . | CASSYVGSSVEKLFF | TGTGCCAGCAGTTACGTCGGGTCTTCGGTTGAAAAACTGTTTTTT
TRBJ2-1 | . | TRBV5-1 | . | CASSPGQSTYNEQFF | TGCGCCAGCAGCCCCGGACAGTCAACCTACAATGAGCAGTTCTTC
TRBJ2-1 | . | TRBV12-5 | . | CASGPGGNEQFF | TGTGCTAGTGGACCCGGGGGCAATGAGCAGTTCTTC
TRBJ2-1 | once | TRBV19 | TRBD2 | CASSIYSGRFGEQFF | TGTGCCAGTAGTATTTATAGCGGGAGGTTTGGTGAGCAGTTCTTC
TRBJ2-2 | . | TRBV7-6 | . | CASSFRTGELFF | TGTGCCAGCAGCTTTCGTACCGGGGAGCTGTTTTTT
TRBJ2-7 | once | TRBV21-1 | . | CASRIEGNTPYEQYF | TGTGCCAGCAGGATCGAGGGGAACACTCCCTACGAGCAGTACTTC